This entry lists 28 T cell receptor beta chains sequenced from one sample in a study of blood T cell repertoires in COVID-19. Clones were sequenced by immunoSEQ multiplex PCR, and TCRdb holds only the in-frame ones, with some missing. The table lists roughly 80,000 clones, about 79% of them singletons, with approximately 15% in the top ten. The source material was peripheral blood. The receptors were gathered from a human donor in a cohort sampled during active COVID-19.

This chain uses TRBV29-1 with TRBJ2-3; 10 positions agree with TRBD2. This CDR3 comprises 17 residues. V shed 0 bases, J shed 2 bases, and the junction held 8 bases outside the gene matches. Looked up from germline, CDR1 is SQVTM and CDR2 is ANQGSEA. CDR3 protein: CSVEDPVAGGLTDTQYF. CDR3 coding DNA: TGCAGCGTTGAAGATCCGGTAGCGGGGGGCCTCACAGATACGCAGTATTTT.

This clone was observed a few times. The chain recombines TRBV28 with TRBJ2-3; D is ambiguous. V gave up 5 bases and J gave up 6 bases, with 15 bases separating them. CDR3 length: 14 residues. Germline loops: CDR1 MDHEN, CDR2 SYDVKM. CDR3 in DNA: TGTGCCAGCAGTGGCCTTCTCGCGCGGGATACGCAGTATTTT. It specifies CASSGLLARDTQYF. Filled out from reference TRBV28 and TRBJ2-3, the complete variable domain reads DVKVTQSSRYLVKRTGEKVFLECVQDMDHENMFWYRQDPGLGLRLIYFSYDVKMKEKGDIPEGYSVSREKKERFSLILESASTNQTSMYLCASSGLLARDTQYFGPGTRLTVL.

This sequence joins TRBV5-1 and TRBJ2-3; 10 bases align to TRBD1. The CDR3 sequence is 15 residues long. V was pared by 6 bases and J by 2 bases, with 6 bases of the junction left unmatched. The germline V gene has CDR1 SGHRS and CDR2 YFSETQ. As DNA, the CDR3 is TGCGCCAGCATGGACAGGGGGGACTTCACAGATACGCAGTATTTT. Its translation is CASMDRGDFTDTQYF.

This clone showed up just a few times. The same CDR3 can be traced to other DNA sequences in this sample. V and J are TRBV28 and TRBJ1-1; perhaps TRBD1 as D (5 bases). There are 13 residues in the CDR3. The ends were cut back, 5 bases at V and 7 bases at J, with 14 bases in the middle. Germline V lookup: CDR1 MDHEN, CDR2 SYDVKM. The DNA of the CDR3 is TGTGCCAGCAGTCCCTCAGGACAAATTGAAGCTTTCTTT. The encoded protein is CASSPSGQIEAFF.

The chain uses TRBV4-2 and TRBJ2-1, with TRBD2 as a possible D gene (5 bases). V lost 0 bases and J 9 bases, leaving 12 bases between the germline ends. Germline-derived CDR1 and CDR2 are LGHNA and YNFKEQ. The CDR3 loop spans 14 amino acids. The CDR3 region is CASSQDPAGGEQFF. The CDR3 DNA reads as TGTGCCAGCAGCCAAGATCCTGCGGGCGGTGAGCAGTTCTTC.

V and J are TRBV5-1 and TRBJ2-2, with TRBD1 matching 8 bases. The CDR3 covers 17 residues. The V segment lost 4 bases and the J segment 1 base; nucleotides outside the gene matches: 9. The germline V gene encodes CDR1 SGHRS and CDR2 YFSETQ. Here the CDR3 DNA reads TGCGCCAGCAGCGTACGACAGGGGACCTTGAACACCGGGGAGCTGTTTTTT. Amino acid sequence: CASSVRQGTLNTGELFF.

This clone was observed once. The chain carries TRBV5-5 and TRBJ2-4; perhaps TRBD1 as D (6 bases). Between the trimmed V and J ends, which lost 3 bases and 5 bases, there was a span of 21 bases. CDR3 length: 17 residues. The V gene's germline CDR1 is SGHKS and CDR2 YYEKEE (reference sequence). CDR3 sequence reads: CASSSPIGGGTENIQYF. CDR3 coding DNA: TGTGCCAGCAGCTCCCCTATTGGGGGCGGCACGGAAAACATTCAGTACTTC.

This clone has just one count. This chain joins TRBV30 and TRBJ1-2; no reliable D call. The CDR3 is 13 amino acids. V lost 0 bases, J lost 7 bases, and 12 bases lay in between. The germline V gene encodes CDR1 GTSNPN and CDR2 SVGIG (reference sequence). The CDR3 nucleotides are TGTGCCTGGAGTGTAACGGGTTCCGGTGGCTACACCTTC. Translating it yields CAWSVTGSGGYTF.

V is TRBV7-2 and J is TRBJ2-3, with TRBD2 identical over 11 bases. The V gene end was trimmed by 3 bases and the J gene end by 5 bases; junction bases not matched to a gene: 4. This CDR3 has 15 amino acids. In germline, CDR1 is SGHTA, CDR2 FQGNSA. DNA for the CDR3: TGTGCCAGCAGCTTTTTAGCGGGGGGGCTAGATACGCAGTATTTT. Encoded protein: CASSFLAGGLDTQYF.

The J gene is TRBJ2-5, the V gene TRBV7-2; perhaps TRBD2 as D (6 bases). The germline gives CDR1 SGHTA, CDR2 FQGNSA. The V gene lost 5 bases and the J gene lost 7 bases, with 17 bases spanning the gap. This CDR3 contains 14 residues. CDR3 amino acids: CASSPGPTGGTQYF. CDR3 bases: TGTGCCAGCAGCCCCGGACCTACCGGGGGGACCCAGTACTTC.

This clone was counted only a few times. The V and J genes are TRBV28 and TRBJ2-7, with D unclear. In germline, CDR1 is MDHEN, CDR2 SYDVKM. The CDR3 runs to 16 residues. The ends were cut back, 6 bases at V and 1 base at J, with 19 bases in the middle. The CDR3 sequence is CASSPGQKPYSYEQYF. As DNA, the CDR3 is TGTGCCAGCAGCCCTGGGCAGAAACCATATTCCTACGAGCAGTACTTC.

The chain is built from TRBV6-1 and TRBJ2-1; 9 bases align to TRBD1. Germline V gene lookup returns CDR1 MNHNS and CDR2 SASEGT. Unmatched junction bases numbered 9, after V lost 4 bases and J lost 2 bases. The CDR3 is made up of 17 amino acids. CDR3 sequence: CASSGPGQGVPYNEQFF. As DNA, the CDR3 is TGTGCCAGCAGTGGCCCGGGACAGGGTGTTCCCTACAATGAGCAGTTCTTC.

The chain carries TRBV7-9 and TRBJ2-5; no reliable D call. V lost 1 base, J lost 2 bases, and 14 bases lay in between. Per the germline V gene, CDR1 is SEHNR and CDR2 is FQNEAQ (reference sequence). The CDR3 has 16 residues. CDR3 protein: CASSLGAPMAQETQYF. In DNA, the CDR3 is TGTGCCAGCAGCTTAGGGGCCCCCATGGCGCAAGAGACCCAGTACTTC.

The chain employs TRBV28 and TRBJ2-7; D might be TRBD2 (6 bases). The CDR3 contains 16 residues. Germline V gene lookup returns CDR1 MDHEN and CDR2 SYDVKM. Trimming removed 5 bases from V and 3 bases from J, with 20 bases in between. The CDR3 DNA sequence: TGTGCCAGCAGTCCCCCAGGAGCAGCAGCGGGCTACGAGCAGTACTTC. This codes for CASSPPGAAAGYEQYF.

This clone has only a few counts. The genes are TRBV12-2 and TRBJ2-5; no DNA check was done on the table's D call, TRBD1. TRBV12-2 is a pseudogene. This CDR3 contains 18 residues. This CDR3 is CASRLGGGDRGHGETQYF. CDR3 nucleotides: TGTGCAAGTCGCTTAGGAGGTGGGGACAGGGGGCACGGGGAGACCCAGTACTTC.

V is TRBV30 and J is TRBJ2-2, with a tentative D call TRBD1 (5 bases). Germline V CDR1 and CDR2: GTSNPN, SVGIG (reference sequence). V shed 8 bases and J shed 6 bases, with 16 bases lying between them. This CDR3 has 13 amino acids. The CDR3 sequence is CATGVWGPGELFF. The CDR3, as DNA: TGTGCCACTGGAGTGTGGGGCCCCGGGGAGCTGTTTTTT.

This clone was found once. In DNA form, the CDR3 reads TGTGCCATCAGTATAGGGACTAGCGGGCATTACAATGAGCAGTTCTTC. This translates into CAISIGTSGHYNEQFF. V and J are TRBV10-3 and TRBJ2-1; 12 nucleotides match TRBD2. Germline CDR1 reads ENHRY; CDR2 reads SYGVKD. CDR3 length: 16 residues. J was trimmed by 4 bases and V by 5 bases; bases with no gene match: 6.

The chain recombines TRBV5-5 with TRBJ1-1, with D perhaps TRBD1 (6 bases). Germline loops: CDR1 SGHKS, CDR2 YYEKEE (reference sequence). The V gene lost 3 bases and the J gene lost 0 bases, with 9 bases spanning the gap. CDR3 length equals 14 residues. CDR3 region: CASSSGHMNTEAFF. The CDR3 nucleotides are TGTGCCAGCAGCTCGGGACACATGAACACTGAAGCTTTCTTT. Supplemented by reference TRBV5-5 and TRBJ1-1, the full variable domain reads DAGVTQSPTHLIKTRGQQVTLRCSPISGHKSVSWYQQVLGQGPQFIFQYYEKEERGRGNFPDRFSARQFPNYSSELNVNALLLGDSALYLCASSSGHMNTEAFFGQGTRLTVV.

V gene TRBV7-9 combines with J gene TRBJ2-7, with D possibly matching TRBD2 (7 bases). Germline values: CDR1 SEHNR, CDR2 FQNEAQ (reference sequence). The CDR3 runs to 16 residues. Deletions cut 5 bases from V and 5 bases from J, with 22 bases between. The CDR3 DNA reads TGTGCCAGCAGCATGCTAAGGGGGGGTAAGGCCCACGAGCAGTACTTC. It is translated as CASSMLRGGKAHEQYF.

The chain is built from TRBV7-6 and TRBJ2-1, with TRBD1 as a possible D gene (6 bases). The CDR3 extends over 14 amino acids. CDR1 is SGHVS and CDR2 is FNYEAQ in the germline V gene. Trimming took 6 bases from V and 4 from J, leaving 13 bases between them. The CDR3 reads CASSLAGAYNEQFF. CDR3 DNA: TGTGCCAGCAGTCTTGCAGGGGCGTACAATGAGCAGTTCTTC.

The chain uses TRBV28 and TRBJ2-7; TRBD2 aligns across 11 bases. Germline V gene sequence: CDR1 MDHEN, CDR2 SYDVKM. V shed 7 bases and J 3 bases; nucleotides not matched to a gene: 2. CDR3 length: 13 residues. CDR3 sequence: CASKLAGGYEQYF. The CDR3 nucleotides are TGTGCCAGCAAGCTAGCGGGGGGCTACGAGCAGTACTTC.

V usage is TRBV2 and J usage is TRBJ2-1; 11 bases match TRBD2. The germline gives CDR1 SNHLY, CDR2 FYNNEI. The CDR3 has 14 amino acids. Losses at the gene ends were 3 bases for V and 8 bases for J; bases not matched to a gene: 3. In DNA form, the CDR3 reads TGTGCCAGCAGTGAGCTAGCGGGGGGACATGAGCAGTTCTTC. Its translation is CASSELAGGHEQFF.

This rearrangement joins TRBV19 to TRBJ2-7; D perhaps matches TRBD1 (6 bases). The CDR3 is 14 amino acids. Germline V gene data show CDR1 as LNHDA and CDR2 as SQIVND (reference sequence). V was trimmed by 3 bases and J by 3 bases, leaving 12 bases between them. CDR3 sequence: CASSIPGQDYEQYF. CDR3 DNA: TGTGCCAGTAGTATTCCGGGACAAGACTACGAGCAGTACTTC.

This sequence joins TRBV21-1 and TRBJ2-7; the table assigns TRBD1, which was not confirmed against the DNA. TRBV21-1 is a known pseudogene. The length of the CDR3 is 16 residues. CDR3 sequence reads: CASSNGKDRAIYEQYV. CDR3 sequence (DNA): TGTGCCAGCAGCAATGGGAAGGACAGGGCCATCTACGAGCAGTACGTC.

The CDR3: CASSVEAGQPQHF. The CDR3 DNA sequence: TGTGCCAGCAGCGTAGAAGCGGGTCAGCCCCAGCATTTT. The rearrangement links TRBV9 to TRBJ1-5; no clear D gene. The CDR3 length is 13 residues. The germline V gene has CDR1 SGDLS and CDR2 YYNGEE. Trimming pared 0 bases from V and 6 bases from J, leaving 7 bases between.

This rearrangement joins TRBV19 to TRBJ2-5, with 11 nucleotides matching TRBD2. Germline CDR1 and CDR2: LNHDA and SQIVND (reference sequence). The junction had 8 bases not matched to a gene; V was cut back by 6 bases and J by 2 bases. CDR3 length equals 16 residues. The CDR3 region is CASRRGTSGTQETQYF. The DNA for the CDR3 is TGTGCCAGTAGGCGAGGGACTAGCGGTACTCAAGAGACCCAGTACTTC.

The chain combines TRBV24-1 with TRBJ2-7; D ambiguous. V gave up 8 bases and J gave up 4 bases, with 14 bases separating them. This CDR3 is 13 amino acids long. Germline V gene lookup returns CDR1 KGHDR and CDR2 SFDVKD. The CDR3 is CATTAVLSYEQYV. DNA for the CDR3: TGTGCCACCACCGCAGTCCTTTCTTACGAGCAGTACGTC.

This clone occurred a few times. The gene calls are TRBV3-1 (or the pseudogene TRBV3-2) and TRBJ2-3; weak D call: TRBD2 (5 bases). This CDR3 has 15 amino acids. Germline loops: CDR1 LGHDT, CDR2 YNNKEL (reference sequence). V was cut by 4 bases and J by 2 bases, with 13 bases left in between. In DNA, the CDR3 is TGTGCCAGCAGCCCCCCAGGACTGCACACAGATACGCAGTATTTT. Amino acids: CASSPPGLHTDTQYF.